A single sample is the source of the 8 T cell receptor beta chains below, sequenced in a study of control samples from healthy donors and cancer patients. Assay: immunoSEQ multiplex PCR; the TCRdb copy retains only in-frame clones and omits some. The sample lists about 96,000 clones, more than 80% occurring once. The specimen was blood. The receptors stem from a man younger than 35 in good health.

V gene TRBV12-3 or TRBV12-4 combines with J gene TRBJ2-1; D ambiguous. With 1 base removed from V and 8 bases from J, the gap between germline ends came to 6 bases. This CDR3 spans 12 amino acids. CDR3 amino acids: CASSLGADEQFF. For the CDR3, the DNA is TGTGCCAGCAGTTTAGGCGCGGATGAGCAGTTCTTC.

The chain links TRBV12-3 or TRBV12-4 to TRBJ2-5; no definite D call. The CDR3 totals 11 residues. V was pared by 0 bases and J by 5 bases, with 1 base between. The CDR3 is CASSLAETQYF. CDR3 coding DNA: TGTGCCAGCAGTTTAGCCGAGACCCAGTACTTC.

The CDR3 DNA reads as TGTGCCAGCAGAGCGGGAGGGAACACCGGGGAGCTGTTTTTT. Amino acids: CASRAGGNTGELFF. The V call is TRBV7-2, the J call TRBJ2-2; 9 bases are shared with TRBD2. This CDR3 is built from 14 residues. CDR1 and CDR2 (germline): SGHTA, FQGNSA. V shed 6 bases and J 1 base; nucleotides not matched to a gene: 0.

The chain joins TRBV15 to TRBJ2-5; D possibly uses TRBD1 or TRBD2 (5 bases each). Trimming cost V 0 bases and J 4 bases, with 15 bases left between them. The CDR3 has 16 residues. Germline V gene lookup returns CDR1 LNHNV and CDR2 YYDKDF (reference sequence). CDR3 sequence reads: CATSREIGGSGETQYF. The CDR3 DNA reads TGTGCCACCAGCAGAGAAATTGGGGGTTCGGGAGAGACCCAGTACTTC.

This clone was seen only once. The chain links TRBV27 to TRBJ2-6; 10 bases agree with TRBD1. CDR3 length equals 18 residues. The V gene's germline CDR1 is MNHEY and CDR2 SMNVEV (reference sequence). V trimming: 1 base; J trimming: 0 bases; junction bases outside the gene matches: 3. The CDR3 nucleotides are TGTGCCAGCAGTTTATTCGGGACAGGGGCCTCTGGGGCCAACGTCCTGACTTTC. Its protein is CASSLFGTGASGANVLTF.

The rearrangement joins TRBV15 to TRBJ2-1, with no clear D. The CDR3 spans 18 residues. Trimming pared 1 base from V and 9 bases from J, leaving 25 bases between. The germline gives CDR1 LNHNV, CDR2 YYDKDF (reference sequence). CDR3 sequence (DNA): TGTGCCACCAGCAGAGGCCCCGCTCAACTACCCGAAGTAGGTGAGCAGTTCTTC. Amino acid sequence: CATSRGPAQLPEVGEQFF.

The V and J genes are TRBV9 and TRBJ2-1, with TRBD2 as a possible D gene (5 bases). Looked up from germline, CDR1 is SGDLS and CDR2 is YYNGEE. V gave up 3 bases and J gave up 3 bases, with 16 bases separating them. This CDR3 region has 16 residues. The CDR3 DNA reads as TGTGCCAGCAGCGCTCGCCAAGGAGCGGACTACAATGAGCAGTTCTTC. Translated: CASSARQGADYNEQFF.

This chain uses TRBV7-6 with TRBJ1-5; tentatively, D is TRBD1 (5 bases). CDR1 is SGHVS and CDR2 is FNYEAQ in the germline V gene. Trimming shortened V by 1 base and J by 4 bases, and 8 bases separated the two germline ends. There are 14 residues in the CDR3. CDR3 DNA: TGTGCCAGCAGCTTAGGGGGGGTTAATCAGCCCCAGCATTTT. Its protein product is CASSLGGVNQPQHF.